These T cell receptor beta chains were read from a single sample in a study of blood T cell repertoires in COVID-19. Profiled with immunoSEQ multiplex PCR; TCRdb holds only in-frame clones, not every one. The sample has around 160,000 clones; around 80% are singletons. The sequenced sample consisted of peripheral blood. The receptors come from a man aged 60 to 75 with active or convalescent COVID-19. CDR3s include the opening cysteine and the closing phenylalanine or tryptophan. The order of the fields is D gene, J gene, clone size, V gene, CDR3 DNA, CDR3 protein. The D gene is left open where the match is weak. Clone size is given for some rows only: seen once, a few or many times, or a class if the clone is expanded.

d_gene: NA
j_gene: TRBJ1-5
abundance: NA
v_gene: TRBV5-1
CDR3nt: TGCGCCAGCAGCTTGCTACCGGACTTCTCTCAGCCCCAGCATTTT
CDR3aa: CASSLLPDFSQPQHF

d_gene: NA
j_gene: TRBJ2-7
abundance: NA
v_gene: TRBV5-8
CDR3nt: TGTGCCAGCAGCTTGAGGGGCTCCTACGAGCAGTACTTC
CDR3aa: CASSLRGSYEQYF

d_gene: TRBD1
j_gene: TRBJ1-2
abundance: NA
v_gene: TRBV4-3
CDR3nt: TGCGCCAGCAGCCAAGAGTCCACCGGGACAGCGAACTATGGCTACACCTTC
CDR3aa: CASSQESTGTANYGYTF

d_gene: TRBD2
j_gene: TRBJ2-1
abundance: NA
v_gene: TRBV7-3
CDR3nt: TGTGCCAGCAGCCGTTCCGGGACTAGCGTCAACGATGAGCAGTTCTTC
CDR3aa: CASSRSGTSVNDEQFF

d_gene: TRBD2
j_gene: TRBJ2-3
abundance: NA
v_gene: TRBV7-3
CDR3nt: TGTGCCAGCAGCTTGACTAGCGGGACGACAATAGCGCAGTATTTT
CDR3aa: CASSLTSGTTIAQYF

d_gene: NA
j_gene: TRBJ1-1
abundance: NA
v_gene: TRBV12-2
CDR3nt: TGTGCAAGTCGTCCCTCCTTACAGGGCGGGAACACTGAAGCTTTCTTT
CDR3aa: CASRPSLQGGNTEAFF

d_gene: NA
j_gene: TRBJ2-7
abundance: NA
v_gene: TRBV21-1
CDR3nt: TGTGCCAGCACCGTCTGGGACAGGGTTTACGAGCAGTACTTC
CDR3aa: CASTVWDRVYEQYF

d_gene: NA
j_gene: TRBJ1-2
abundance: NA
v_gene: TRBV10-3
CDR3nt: TGTGCCATCAGTGACCCGCTCAGGGGACGATACTATGGCTACACCTTC
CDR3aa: CAISDPLRGRYYGYTF

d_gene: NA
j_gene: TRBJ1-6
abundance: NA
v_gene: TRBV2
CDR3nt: TGTGCCAGCAGTGAAGTAGCGGACTATAATTCACCCCTCCACTTT
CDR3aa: CASSEVADYNSPLHF

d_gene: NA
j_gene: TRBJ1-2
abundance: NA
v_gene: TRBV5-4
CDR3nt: TGTGCCAGCAGCCCACTACCGGGACAAAACTATGGCTACACCTTC
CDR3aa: CASSPLPGQNYGYTF

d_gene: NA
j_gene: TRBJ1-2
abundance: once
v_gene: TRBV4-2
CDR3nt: TGTGCCAGCAGCCAAGAGCGGTTCTATGGCTACACCTTC
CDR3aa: CASSQERFYGYTF

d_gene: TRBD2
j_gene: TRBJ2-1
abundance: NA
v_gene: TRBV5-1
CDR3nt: TGCGCCAGCAGCTTGGAACTAGCGGGGATCAATGAGCAGTTCTTC
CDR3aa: CASSLELAGINEQFF

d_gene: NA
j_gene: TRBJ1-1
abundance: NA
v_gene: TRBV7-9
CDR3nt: TGTGCCAGCAGCTTATCCCTCTCTGAAGCTTTCTTT
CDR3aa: CASSLSLSEAFF

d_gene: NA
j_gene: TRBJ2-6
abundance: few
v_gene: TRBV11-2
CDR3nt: TGTGCCAGCAGCTTAGCCGTCTCTGGGGCCAACGTCCTGACTTTC
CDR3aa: CASSLAVSGANVLTF

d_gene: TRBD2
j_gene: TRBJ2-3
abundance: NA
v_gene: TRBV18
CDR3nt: TGTGCCAGCTCACCGGGAGGTAGCGGGACCACAGATACGCAGTATTTT
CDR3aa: CASSPGGSGTTDTQYF

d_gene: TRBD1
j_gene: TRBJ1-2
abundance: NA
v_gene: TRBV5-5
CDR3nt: TGTGCCAGCAGCTCGAGGACAGGGACCTATGGCTACACCTTC
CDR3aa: CASSSRTGTYGYTF

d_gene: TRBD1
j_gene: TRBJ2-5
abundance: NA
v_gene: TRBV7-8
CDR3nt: TGTGCCAGCAGCTCTGTCAGGGGGCGAAGAGAGACCCAGTACTTC
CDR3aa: CASSSVRGRRETQYF

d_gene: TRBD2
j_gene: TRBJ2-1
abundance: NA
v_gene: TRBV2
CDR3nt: TGTGCCAGCAGTGAAGACCAGCGGGAGTCGAATGAGCAGTTCTTC
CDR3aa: CASSEDQRESNEQFF

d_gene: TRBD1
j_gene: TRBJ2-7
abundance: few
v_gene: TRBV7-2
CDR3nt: TGTGCCAGCAGCCCCTGGACAGGGAGCTCCTACGAGCAGTACTTC
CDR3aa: CASSPWTGSSYEQYF

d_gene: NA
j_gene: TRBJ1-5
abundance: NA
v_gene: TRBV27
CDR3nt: TGTGCCAGCAGTCCATACATGAGCAATCAGCCCCAGCATTTT
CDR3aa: CASSPYMSNQPQHF

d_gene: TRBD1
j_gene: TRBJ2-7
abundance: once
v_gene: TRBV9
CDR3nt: TGTGCCAGCAGCCCCCGCGGGACAGGGACCTACGAGCAGTACTTC
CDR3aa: CASSPRGTGTYEQYF

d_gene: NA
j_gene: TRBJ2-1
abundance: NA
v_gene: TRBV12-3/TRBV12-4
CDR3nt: TGTGCCAGCAACCTGGGGGGCTACAATGAGCAGTTCTTC
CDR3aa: CASNLGGYNEQFF

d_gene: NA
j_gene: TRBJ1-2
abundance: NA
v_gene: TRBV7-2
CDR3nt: TGTGCCAGCAGCTTGGGGAGGGATCGCTTTAACTATGGCTACACCTTC
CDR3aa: CASSLGRDRFNYGYTF

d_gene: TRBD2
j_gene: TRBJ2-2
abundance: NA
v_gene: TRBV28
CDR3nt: TGTGCCAGCAGTCCCTCCCTAGCGGGAGTCCGGAACACCGGGGAGCTGTTTTTT
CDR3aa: CASSPSLAGVRNTGELFF